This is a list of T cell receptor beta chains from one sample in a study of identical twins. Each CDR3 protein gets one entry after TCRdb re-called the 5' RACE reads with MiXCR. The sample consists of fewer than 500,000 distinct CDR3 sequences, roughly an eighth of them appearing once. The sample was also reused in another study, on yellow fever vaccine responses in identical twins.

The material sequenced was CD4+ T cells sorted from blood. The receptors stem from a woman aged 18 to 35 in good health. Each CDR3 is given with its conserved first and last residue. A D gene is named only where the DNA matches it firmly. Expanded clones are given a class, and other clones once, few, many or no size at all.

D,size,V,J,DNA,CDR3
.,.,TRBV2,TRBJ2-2,TGTGCCAGCAGTGAGGGCACCTCGGGGCGGATCGGGGAGCTGTTTTTT,CASSEGTSGRIGELFF
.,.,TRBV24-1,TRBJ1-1,TGTGCCACCAACAGCGGGAGGGACACTGAAGCTTTCTTT,CATNSGRDTEAFF
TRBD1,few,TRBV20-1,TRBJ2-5,TGCAGTGCTCCCGGGACAGGGGGAACGGAGACCCAGTACTTC,CSAPGTGGTETQYF
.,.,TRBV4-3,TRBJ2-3,TGCGCCAGCAGCCAAGATCCCGTTTCATATACGCAGTATTTT,CASSQDPVSYTQYF
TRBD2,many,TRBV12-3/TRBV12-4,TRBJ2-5,TGTGCCAGCAGCCCTCGGGCGGGAGGAGGCTTGGGAGAGACCCAGTACTTC,CASSPRAGGGLGETQYF
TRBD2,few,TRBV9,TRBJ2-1,TGTGCCAGCAGCATAACGACTAGCGGGGCCTCCTACAATGAGCAGTTCTTC,CASSITTSGASYNEQFF
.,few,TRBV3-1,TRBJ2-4,TGTGCCAGCGGGGTAGAAAACATTCAGTACTTC,CASGVENIQYF
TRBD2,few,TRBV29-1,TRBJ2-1,TGCAGCGTCGGGATCGGGGGGGTGGGTAATGAGCAGTTCTTC,CSVGIGGVGNEQFF
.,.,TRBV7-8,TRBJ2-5,TGTGCCAGCAGTTTGCAGGGACGCTTGGGGGCGATGGAGACCCAGTACTTC,CASSLQGRLGAMETQYF
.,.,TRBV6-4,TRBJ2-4,TGTGCCAGCAGCGAACTACCAGGTGTTGAGGTTCAGTACTTC,CASSELPGVEVQYF
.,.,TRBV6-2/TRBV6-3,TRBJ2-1,TGTGCCAGCGGGAGAATGCGAGCGATGGGCTACAATGAGCAGTTCTTC,CASGRMRAMGYNEQFF
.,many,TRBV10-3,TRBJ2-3,TGTGCCATCAGTGGGGGCAGGGATGCAGATACGCAGTATTTT,CAISGGRDADTQYF
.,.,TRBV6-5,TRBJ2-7,TGTGCCAGCAGTTACTCGCGGCGGGGGCCTCCTTCGGGGGAGCAGTACTTC,CASSYSRRGPPSGEQYF
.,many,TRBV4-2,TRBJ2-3,TGTGCCAGCAGCCAAGGAGGAGATACGCAGTATTTT,CASSQGGDTQYF
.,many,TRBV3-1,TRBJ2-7,TGTGCCAGCAGCCAAGCGGGGGAGCAGTACTTC,CASSQAGEQYF
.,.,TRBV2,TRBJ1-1,TGTGCCAGCAGTAACGTAATTCAGGGTACCACTGAAGTTTTCTTT,CASSNVIQGTTEVFF